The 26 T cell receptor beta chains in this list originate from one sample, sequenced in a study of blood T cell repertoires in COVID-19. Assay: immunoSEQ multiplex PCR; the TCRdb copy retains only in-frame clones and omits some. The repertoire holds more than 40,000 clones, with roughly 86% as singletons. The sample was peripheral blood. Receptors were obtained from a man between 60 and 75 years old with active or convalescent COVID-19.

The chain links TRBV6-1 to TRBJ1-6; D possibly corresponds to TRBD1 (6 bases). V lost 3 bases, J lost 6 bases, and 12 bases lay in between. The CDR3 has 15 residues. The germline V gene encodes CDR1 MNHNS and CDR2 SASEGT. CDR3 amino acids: CASSDREGVNSPLHF. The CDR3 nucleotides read TGTGCCAGCAGTGACAGGGAGGGGGTTAATTCACCCCTCCACTTT.

CDR3 protein: CASSLGLGNTIYF. CDR3 bases: TGTGCCAGCAGCTTGGGGCTCGGAAACACCATATATTTT. The genes are TRBV7-8 and TRBJ1-3; weak D call: TRBD1 (5 bases). V lost 3 bases to trimming and J lost 4 bases, with 7 bases between them. CDR1 and CDR2 from the germline V gene are SGHVS and FQNEAQ. The CDR3 consists of 13 residues.

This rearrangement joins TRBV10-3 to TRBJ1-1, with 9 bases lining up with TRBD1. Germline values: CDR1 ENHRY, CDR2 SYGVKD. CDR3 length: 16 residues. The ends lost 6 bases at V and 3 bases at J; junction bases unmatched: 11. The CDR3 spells CAIRNRTGDRDTEAFF. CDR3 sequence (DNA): TGTGCCATCAGAAATAGGACAGGGGATAGAGACACTGAAGCTTTCTTT.

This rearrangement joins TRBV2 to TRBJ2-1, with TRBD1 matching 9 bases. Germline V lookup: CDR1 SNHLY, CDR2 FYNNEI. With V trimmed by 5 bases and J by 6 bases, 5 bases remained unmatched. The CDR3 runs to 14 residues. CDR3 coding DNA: TGTGCCAGCAGTCGGACAGGGGTCACCAATGAGCAGTTCTTC. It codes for CASSRTGVTNEQFF.

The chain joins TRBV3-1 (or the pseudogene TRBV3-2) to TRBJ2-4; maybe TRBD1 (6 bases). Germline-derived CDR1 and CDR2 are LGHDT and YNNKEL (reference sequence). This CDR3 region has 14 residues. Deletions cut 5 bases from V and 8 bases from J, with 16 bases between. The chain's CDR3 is CASSSRTEGDIQYF. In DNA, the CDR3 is TGTGCCAGCAGCTCCCGGACAGAAGGAGACATTCAGTACTTC.

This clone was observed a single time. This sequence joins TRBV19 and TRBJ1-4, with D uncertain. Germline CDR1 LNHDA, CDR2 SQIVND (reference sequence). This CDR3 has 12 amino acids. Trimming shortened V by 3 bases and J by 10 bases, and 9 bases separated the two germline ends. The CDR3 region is CASSIAGGKLFF. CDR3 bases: TGTGCCAGTAGTATCGCAGGAGGAAAACTGTTTTTT.

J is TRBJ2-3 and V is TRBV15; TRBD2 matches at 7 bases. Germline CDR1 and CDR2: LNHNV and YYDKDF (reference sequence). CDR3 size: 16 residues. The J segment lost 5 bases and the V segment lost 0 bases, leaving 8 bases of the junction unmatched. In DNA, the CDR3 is TGTGCCACCAGCAGAGAGAGACCCGGCGGGGGAGATACGCAGTATTTT. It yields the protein CATSRERPGGGDTQYF.

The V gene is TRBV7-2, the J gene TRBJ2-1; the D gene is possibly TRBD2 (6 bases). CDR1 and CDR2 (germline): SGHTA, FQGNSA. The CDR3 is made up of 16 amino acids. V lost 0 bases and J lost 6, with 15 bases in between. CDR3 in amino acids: CASSLAPGGKVNEQFF. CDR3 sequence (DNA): TGTGCCAGCAGCTTAGCGCCTGGGGGGAAGGTCAATGAGCAGTTCTTC.

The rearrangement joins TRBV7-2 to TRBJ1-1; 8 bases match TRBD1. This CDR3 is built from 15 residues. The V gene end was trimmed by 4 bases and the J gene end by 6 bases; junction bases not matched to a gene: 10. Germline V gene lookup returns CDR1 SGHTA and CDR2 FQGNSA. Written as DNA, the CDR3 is TGTGCCAGCAGCTCCCCCCGGACAGGGCTTCCTGAAGCTTTCTTT. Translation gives CASSSPRTGLPEAFF.

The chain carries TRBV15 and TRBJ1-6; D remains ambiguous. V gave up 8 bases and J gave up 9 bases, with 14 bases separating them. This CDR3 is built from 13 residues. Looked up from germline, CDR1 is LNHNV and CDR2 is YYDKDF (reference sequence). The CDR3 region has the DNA TGTGCCACCTCATTCGACAAAACTTCACCCCTCCACTTT. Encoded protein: CATSFDKTSPLHF.

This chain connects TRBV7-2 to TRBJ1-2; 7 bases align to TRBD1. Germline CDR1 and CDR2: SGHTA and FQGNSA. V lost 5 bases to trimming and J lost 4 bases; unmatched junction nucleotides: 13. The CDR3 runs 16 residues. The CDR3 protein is CASSPLQGKSGYGYTF. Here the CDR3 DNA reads TGTGCCAGCAGCCCGTTACAGGGGAAGAGTGGCTATGGCTACACCTTC.

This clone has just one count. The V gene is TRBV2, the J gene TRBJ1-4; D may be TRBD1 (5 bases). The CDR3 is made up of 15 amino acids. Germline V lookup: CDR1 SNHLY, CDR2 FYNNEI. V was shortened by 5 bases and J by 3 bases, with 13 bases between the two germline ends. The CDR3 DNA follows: TGTGCCAGCAGTCTCTACGGGGGATCTAATGAAAAACTGTTTTTT. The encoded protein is CASSLYGGSNEKLFF.

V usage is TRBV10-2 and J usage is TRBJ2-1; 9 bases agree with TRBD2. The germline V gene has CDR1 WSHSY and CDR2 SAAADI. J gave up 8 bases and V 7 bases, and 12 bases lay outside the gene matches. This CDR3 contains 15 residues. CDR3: CASIQEVAGVHEQFF. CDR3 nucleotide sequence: TGCGCCAGCATTCAGGAGGTAGCGGGGGTTCATGAGCAGTTCTTC.

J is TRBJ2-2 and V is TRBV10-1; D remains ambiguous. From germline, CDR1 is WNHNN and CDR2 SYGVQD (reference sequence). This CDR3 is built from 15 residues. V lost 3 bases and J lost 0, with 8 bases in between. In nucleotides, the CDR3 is TGCGCCAGCAGTGAATTGACATCGAACACCGGGGAGCTGTTTTTT. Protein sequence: CASSELTSNTGELFF.

This CDR3 is CASSLGGGGSYNEQFF. Here the CDR3 DNA reads TGCGCCAGCAGCTTAGGAGGGGGGGGCTCCTACAATGAGCAGTTCTTC. The chain links TRBV5-1 to TRBJ2-1, with D perhaps TRBD2 (7 bases). V lost 2 bases and J 0 bases, leaving 12 bases between the germline ends. The CDR3 extends over 16 amino acids. Germline-derived CDR1 and CDR2 are SGHRS and YFSETQ.

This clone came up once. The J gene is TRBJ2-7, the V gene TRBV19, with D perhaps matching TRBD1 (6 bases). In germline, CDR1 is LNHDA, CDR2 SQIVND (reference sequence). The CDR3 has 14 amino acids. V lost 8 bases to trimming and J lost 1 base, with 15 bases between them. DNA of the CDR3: TGTGCCAGTCAGGAAAGGGGACATTCCTACGAGCAGTACTTC. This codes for CASQERGHSYEQYF.

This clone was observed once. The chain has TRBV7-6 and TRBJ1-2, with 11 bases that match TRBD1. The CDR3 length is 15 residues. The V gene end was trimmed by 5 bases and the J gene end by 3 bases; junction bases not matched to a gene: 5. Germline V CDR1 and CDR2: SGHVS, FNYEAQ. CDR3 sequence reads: CASSLRTGGYYGYTF. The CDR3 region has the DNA TGTGCCAGCAGCCTCAGGACAGGGGGCTACTATGGCTACACCTTC.

CDR3 sequence reads: CASSLWTTNSGNTIYF. In nucleotides, the CDR3 is TGTGCCAGCAGCCTATGGACTACCAACTCTGGAAACACCATATATTTT. V is TRBV3-1 (or the pseudogene TRBV3-2) and J is TRBJ1-3; D remains unclear. The germline V and J ends were trimmed by 4 bases and 0 bases, with 13 bases remaining between them. The CDR3 covers 16 residues. Per the germline V gene, CDR1 is LGHDT and CDR2 is YNNKEL (reference sequence).

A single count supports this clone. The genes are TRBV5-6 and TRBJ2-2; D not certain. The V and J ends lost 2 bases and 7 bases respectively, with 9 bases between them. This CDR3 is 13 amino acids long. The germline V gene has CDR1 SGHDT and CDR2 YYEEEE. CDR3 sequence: CASSFLQDGELFF. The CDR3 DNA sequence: TGTGCCAGCAGCTTCCTTCAGGACGGGGAGCTGTTTTTT.

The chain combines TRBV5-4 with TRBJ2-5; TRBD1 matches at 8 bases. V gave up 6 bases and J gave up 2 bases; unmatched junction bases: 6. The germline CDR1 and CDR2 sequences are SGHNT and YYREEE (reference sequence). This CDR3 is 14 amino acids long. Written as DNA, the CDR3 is TGTGCCAGCACCTATACAGGGGGACAAGAGACCCAGTACTTC. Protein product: CASTYTGGQETQYF.

In DNA form, the CDR3 reads TGCGCCAGCAGCTTGGAAGGGACAGGAATCTACGAGCAGTACTTC. As protein: CASSLEGTGIYEQYF. The chain employs TRBV5-1 and TRBJ2-7, with 8 bases matching TRBD1. Trimming removed 0 bases from V and 3 bases from J; junction bases left unmatched: 5. The CDR3 length is 15 residues. Germline V gene lookup returns CDR1 SGHRS and CDR2 YFSETQ.

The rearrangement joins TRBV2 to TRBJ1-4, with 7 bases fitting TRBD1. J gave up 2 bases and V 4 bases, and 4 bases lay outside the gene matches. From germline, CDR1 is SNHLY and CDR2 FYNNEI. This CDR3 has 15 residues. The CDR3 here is CASSANRGTNEKLFF. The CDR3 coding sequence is TGTGCCAGCAGTGCAAACAGGGGCACTAATGAAAAACTGTTTTTT.

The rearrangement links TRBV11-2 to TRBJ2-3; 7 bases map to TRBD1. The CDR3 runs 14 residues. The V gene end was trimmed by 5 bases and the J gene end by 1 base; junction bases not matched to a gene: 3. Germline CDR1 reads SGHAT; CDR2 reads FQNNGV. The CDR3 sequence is CASSVGGGTDTQYF. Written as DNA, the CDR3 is TGTGCCAGCAGCGTAGGGGGCGGCACAGATACGCAGTATTTT.

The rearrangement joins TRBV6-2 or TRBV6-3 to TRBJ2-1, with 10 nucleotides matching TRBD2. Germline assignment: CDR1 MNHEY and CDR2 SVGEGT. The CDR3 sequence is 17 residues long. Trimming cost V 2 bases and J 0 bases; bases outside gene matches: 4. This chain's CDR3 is CASSYGSGGHSYNEQFF. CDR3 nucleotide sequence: TGTGCCAGCAGTTACGGTAGCGGGGGGCACTCCTACAATGAGCAGTTCTTC.

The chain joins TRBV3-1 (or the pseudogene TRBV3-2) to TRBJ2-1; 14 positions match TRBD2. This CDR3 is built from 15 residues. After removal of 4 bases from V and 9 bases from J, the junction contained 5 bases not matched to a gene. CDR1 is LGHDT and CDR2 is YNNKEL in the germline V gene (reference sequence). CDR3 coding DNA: TGTGCCAGCAGCCCGACTAGCGGGGGGGCGGTTGAGCAGTTCTTC. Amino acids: CASSPTSGGAVEQFF.

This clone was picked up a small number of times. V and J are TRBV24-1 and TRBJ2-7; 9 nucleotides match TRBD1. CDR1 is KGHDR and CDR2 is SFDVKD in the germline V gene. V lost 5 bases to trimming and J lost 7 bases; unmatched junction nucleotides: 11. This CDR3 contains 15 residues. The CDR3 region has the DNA TGTGCCACCAGTGGAAGGACAGGGGACACGGGGGAGCAGTACTTC. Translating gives CATSGRTGDTGEQYF.